This T cell receptor (beta chain) was retrieved from a study of T cells after yellow fever vaccination. In TCRdb, the 5' RACE reads were re-called with MiXCR into one record per CDR3 protein. This repertoire shows hundreds of thousands of distinct CDR3 sequences, 8.7% found once; its top ten account for over 15%. V gave up 7 bases and J gave up 6 bases; unmatched junction bases: 18. The CDR3 is made up of 17 amino acids. Germline CDR1 is SGHNT and CDR2 is YYREEE (reference sequence). This sequence was found in a man aged 18 to 29 who received the YFV17D yellow fever vaccine. V usage is TRBV5-4 and J usage is TRBJ2-3; TRBD1 matches at 9 bases. The sample was PBMCs, taken on the day of the first yellow fever vaccination. This CDR3 is CASRQGGRGRVKDTQYF. The CDR3 DNA sequence: TGTGCCAGCCGACAGGGGGGCAGGGGGCGCGTAAAGGATACGCAGTATTTT.